The 30 T cell receptor beta chains below all came from one sample that was sequenced in a study of siplizumab effects on memory and regulatory T cells. Data came from immunoSEQ multiplex PCR; TCRdb stores just in-frame clones and leaves some out. This sample has tens of thousands of clones, with over 85% found just once. The sample consisted of CD8+ T cells sorted from blood. The receptors originated from a human donor in good health.

The V call is TRBV6-5, the J call TRBJ1-2, with 7 positions matching TRBD1. CDR3 length equals 15 residues. Germline CDR1 reads MNHEY; CDR2 reads SVGAGI. J lost 5 bases, V lost 2 bases, and 8 bases had no gene match. The CDR3 DNA is TGTGCCAGCAGTTACCGACAGGGAAGGGGTTATGGCTACACCTTC. Encoded protein: CASSYRQGRGYGYTF.

The chain joins TRBV4-3 to TRBJ2-7; 8 bases are shared with TRBD2. Germline assignment: CDR1 LGHNA and CDR2 YSLEER. There are 18 residues in the CDR3. V shed 0 bases and J 4 bases; nucleotides not matched to a gene: 14. CDR3 residues: CASSQERAPAGAPYEQYF. The CDR3 nucleotides are TGCGCCAGCAGCCAAGAGCGGGCCCCAGCGGGAGCGCCTTACGAGCAGTACTTC.

As DNA, the CDR3 is TGCGCCAGCAGCCAAGATTACTCCGGGGCCAACGTCCTGACTTTC. Translation: CASSQDYSGANVLTF. V and J are TRBV4-1 and TRBJ2-6; D is unresolved. V was trimmed by 0 bases and J by 4 bases, leaving 7 bases between them. The V gene's germline CDR1 is MGHRA and CDR2 YSYEKL. The CDR3 is 15 residues long.

This chain uses TRBV28 with TRBJ1-1; no clear D gene. CDR3 size: 11 residues. Per the germline V gene, CDR1 is MDHEN and CDR2 is SYDVKM. The V end lost 8 bases, the J end lost 5 bases, and 9 bases lay between the germline ends. This chain's CDR3 is CASLQGTEAFF. Written as DNA, the CDR3 is TGTGCCAGCCTACAAGGGACTGAAGCTTTCTTT.

CDR3 sequence reads: CASSPLIAGGHSEQFF. In DNA form, the CDR3 reads TGTGCCAGCTCACCACTGATAGCGGGAGGCCACAGTGAGCAGTTCTTC. This chain links TRBV18 with TRBJ2-1; 10 bases are a match to TRBD2. The V and J ends lost 1 base and 9 bases, in that order; junction bases with no gene match: 9. This CDR3 comprises 16 residues. CDR1 and CDR2 (germline): KGHSH, LQKENI. Supplemented by reference TRBV18 and TRBJ2-1, the full variable domain reads NAGVMQNPRHLVRRRGQEARLRCSPMKGHSHVYWYRQLPEEGLKFMVYLQKENIIDESGMPKERFSAEFPKEGPSILRIQQVVRGDSAAYFCASSPLIAGGHSEQFFGPGTRLTVL.

The V and J genes are TRBV4-1 and TRBJ1-2; D unclear. With 1 base removed from V and 2 bases from J, the gap between germline ends came to 11 bases. The CDR3 loop spans 15 amino acids. Germline-derived CDR1 and CDR2 are MGHRA and YSYEKL. The CDR3 sequence is CASSQVSDINYGYTF. The CDR3 DNA follows: TGCGCCAGCAGCCAAGTTTCAGACATAAACTATGGCTACACCTTC.

The chain recombines TRBV27 with TRBJ1-2; D is ambiguous. The CDR3 has 14 amino acids. CDR1 is MNHEY and CDR2 is SMNVEV in the germline V gene (reference sequence). V was cut by 5 bases and J by 4 bases, with 14 bases left in between. The CDR3 DNA reads as TGTGCCAGCAGTGTAGGACCCCTGGGCTATGGCTACACCTTC. Encoded protein: CASSVGPLGYGYTF.

This clone showed up just once. The chain carries TRBV11-2 and TRBJ2-5, with D possibly TRBD2 on 6 matching bases. Germline-derived CDR1 and CDR2 are SGHAT and FQNNGV. V dropped 8 bases and J dropped 2 bases, with 15 bases sitting between them. This CDR3 is built from 14 residues. CDR3 sequence reads: CASRRGGGQETQYF. The CDR3 bases are TGTGCCAGCCGTAGGGGAGGAGGACAAGAGACCCAGTACTTC.

The V and J genes are TRBV13 and TRBJ2-1; 9 positions agree with TRBD1. This CDR3 is 16 amino acids long. The J segment lost 3 bases and the V segment lost 4 bases, leaving 7 bases of the junction unmatched. Germline loops: CDR1 PRHDT, CDR2 FYEKMQ (reference sequence). This CDR3 reads CASSSTGTGLYNEQFF. DNA of the CDR3: TGTGCCAGCAGCTCCACCGGGACAGGGCTCTACAATGAGCAGTTCTTC.

The chain has TRBV6-5 and TRBJ2-7; no clear D. Trimming pared 2 bases from V and 7 bases from J, leaving 12 bases between. CDR3 length: 13 amino acids. Germline values: CDR1 MNHEY, CDR2 SVGAGI. CDR3 region: CASSYGNLGEQYF. The CDR3 nucleotides read TGTGCCAGCAGTTACGGGAATTTGGGGGAGCAGTACTTC.

The chain employs TRBV29-1 and TRBJ2-7; the D is unclear. The ends were cut back, 4 bases at V and 1 base at J, with 2 bases in the middle. Germline V lookup: CDR1 SQVTM, CDR2 ANQGSEA. The CDR3 runs 10 residues. CDR3: CSVVSYEQYF. In DNA, the CDR3 is TGCAGCGTTGTATCCTACGAGCAGTACTTC.

J is TRBJ2-3 and V is TRBV28; the D is unclear. CDR1 is MDHEN and CDR2 is SYDVKM in the germline V gene. The CDR3 runs to 13 residues. V shed 5 bases and J shed 0 bases, with 6 bases lying between them. The CDR3 protein is CASSEYSTDTQYF. The CDR3 DNA is TGTGCCAGCAGTGAGTATAGCACAGATACGCAGTATTTT.

The chain uses TRBV11-3 and TRBJ2-7; 9 bases match TRBD2. The V gene's germline CDR1 is SGHNT and CDR2 YENEEA. With V trimmed by 3 bases and J by 3 bases, 6 bases remained unmatched. CDR3 length: 15 residues. The CDR3 DNA reads as TGTGCCAGCAGCTTCGTATCTAGCGGGAACTACGAGCAGTACTTC. Protein: CASSFVSSGNYEQYF.

This clone showed up just a few times. The junction shows a germline mismatch at one end, possibly a read error. The rearrangement links TRBV28 to TRBJ1-2; no reliable D call. The CDR3 contains 13 residues. Germline V gives CDR1 MDHEN, CDR2 SYDVKM. The CDR3 DNA reads as TGTGCCAGCAGCTTATGGCAGGCGGGTGGCTACACCTTC. Amino acid sequence: CASSLWQAGGYTF.

The genes are TRBV19 and TRBJ1-2, with D hard to call. V lost 6 bases and J lost 3, with 14 bases in between. The germline V gene has CDR1 LNHDA and CDR2 SQIVND (reference sequence). The length of the CDR3 is 14 residues. The CDR3 loop is CASSEVGRYYGYTF. Written as DNA, the CDR3 is TGTGCCAGTAGCGAGGTCGGACGGTACTATGGCTACACCTTC.

The rearrangement joins TRBV5-1 to TRBJ2-3; 7 bases agree with TRBD2. V lost 5 bases to trimming and J lost 2 bases; unmatched junction nucleotides: 11. The germline V gene encodes CDR1 SGHRS and CDR2 YFSETQ. This CDR3 region has 16 residues. CDR3 bases: TGCGCCAGCAGGAACCTAGCGGTACTTAACACAGATACGCAGTATTTT. Amino acids: CASRNLAVLNTDTQYF. Together with reference TRBV5-1 and TRBJ2-3, the CDR3 gives the full variable domain: KAGVTQTPRYLIKTRGQQVTLSCSPISGHRSVSWYQQTPGQGLQFLFEYFSETQRNKGNFPGRFSGRQFSNSRSEMNVSTLELGDSALYLCASRNLAVLNTDTQYFGPGTRLTVL.

The V gene is TRBV10-1, the J gene TRBJ2-7, with a weak D call TRBD1 (5 bases). The CDR3 covers 11 residues. CDR1 is WNHNN and CDR2 is SYGVQD in the germline V gene (reference sequence). Trimming removed 10 bases at V and 6 bases at J, with 13 bases between. CDR3 loop: CATPRRVEQYF. The CDR3 DNA reads as TGCGCCACCCCGCGCAGGGTCGAGCAGTACTTC.

The CDR3 spells CASSHENEQYF. The DNA for the CDR3 is TGCGCCAGCAGCCACGAGAACGAGCAGTACTTC. This rearrangement joins TRBV4-1 to TRBJ2-7; D remains ambiguous. The V end lost 3 bases, the J end lost 5 bases, and 5 bases lay between the germline ends. This CDR3 region has 11 residues. Germline V gene sequence: CDR1 MGHRA, CDR2 YSYEKL.

The chain uses TRBV29-1 and TRBJ2-1, with D unclear. V was trimmed by 2 bases and J by 7 bases, leaving 12 bases between them. This CDR3 is 13 amino acids long. Per the germline V gene, CDR1 is SQVTM and CDR2 is ANQGSEA. As DNA, the CDR3 is TGCAGCGTTGAACCGATTTATGGGAATGAGCAGTTCTTC. It specifies CSVEPIYGNEQFF.

For this clone: The junction and the germline gene differ at one end; a read error may be behind it. The chain has TRBV28 and TRBJ2-7; 7 nucleotides agree with TRBD2. CDR1 MDHEN and CDR2 SYDVKM come from the germline V gene. There are 16 residues in the CDR3. The chain's CDR3 is CASNPSGGPLSYEQHF. The CDR3 DNA reads TGTGCCAGCAACCCATCGGGAGGCCCTCTCTCCTACGAGCAGCACTTC.

CDR3 residues: CASSFPSYEQYF. The DNA for the CDR3 is TGTGCCAGCAGCTTTCCCTCTTACGAGCAGTACTTC. The chain carries TRBV7-2 and TRBJ2-7, with no clear D. V lost 3 bases, J lost 4 bases, and 7 bases lay in between. The CDR3 runs 12 residues. From germline, CDR1 is SGHTA and CDR2 FQGNSA. The complete variable domain, with remaining parts taken from reference TRBV7-2 and TRBJ2-7, reads GAGVSQSPSNKVTEKGKDVELRCDPISGHTALYWYRQSLGQGLEFLIYFQGNSAPDKSGLPSDRFSAERTGGSVSTLTIQRTQQEDSAVYLCASSFPSYEQYFGPGTRLTVT.

The chain carries TRBV9 and TRBJ2-7; the match to TRBD2 covers 8 bases. With 1 base clipped from V and 4 bases from J, the junction kept 7 bases outside the gene matches. In germline, CDR1 is SGDLS, CDR2 YYNGEE. The CDR3 is 15 residues long. This chain's CDR3 is CASSVSPGLEYEQYF. CDR3 DNA: TGTGCCAGCAGCGTATCACCGGGACTAGAGTACGAGCAGTACTTC.

The chain couples TRBV9 to TRBJ1-3; D is unresolved. From germline, CDR1 is SGDLS and CDR2 YYNGEE. V lost 4 bases, J lost 0 bases, and 11 bases lay in between. The CDR3 runs to 15 residues. The CDR3 sequence is CASSPGSYSGNTIYF. CDR3 in DNA: TGTGCCAGCAGCCCAGGTAGCTACTCTGGAAACACCATATATTTT.

The V and J genes are TRBV15 and TRBJ2-5; 8 bases are shared with TRBD2. The length of the CDR3 is 14 residues. V gave up 3 bases and J gave up 4 bases; unmatched junction bases: 4. Germline assignment: CDR1 LNHNV and CDR2 YYDKDF (reference sequence). The DNA of the CDR3 is TGTGCCACCAGCAGTTGGGCGGGGGGAGAGACCCAGTACTTC. It codes for CATSSWAGGETQYF.

The V call is TRBV18, the J call TRBJ2-3; 8 bases match TRBD2. Trimming removed 3 bases from V and 0 bases from J; junction bases left unmatched: 2. CDR3 length equals 15 residues. The germline CDR1 and CDR2 sequences are KGHSH and LQKENI. The CDR3, as DNA: TGTGCCAGCTCACCGACTAGCGATAGCACAGATACGCAGTATTTT. Translated, it gives CASSPTSDSTDTQYF.

This rearrangement joins TRBV28 to TRBJ2-5; D is possibly TRBD1 or TRBD2 (5 bases each). Germline CDR1 MDHEN, CDR2 SYDVKM. The CDR3 runs 17 residues. V was cut by 2 bases and J by 4 bases, with 20 bases left in between. The CDR3 DNA reads as TGTGCCAGCAGTTTAGAGGGAGAGGGGCCCCCAACAGAGACCCAGTACTTC. Its translation is CASSLEGEGPPTETQYF.

This clone was seen a single time. The chain couples TRBV11-2 to TRBJ2-7, with 10 bases identical to TRBD2. From germline, CDR1 is SGHAT and CDR2 FQNNGV. V lost 5 bases and J lost 0; bases outside the gene matches: 1. The CDR3 extends over 14 amino acids. CDR3 DNA sequence: TGTGCCAGCAGCCCTAGCGGGGGCTCCTACGAGCAGTACTTC. Protein: CASSPSGGSYEQYF. Combining the CDR3 with reference TRBV11-2 and TRBJ2-7 gives the whole variable domain EAGVAQSPRYKIIEKRQSVAFWCNPISGHATLYWYQQILGQGPKLLIQFQNNGVVDDSQLPKDRFSAERLKGVDSTLKIQPAKLEDSAVYLCASSPSGGSYEQYFGPGTRLTVT.

The V and J genes are TRBV28 and TRBJ1-2, with 8 bases lining up with TRBD1. Germline lookup yields CDR1 MDHEN and CDR2 SYDVKM. The CDR3 has 16 amino acids. The V segment lost 2 bases and the J segment 3 bases; nucleotides outside the gene matches: 8. The CDR3: CASSLTPDRVDYGYTF. The CDR3 DNA is TGTGCCAGCAGTTTAACTCCGGACAGGGTGGACTATGGCTACACCTTC.

The rearrangement links TRBV6-1 to TRBJ2-7; 13 bases are a match to TRBD2. Germline loops: CDR1 MNHNS, CDR2 SASEGT. This CDR3 has 15 residues. V lost 3 bases and J lost 4; bases outside the gene matches: 3. The chain's CDR3 is CASSEGTSGIYEQYF. The DNA of the CDR3 is TGTGCCAGCAGTGAGGGGACTAGCGGGATTTACGAGCAGTACTTC.

The genes are TRBV4-1 and TRBJ2-7, with D perhaps TRBD2 (5 bases). Germline V gene lookup returns CDR1 MGHRA and CDR2 YSYEKL. Trimming removed 2 bases from V and 4 bases from J, with 12 bases in between. CDR3 length: 14 residues. CDR3: CASSQSNSGYEQYF. CDR3 coding DNA: TGCGCCAGCAGCCAATCTAATTCGGGGTACGAGCAGTACTTC.